The entry below describes one T cell receptor (beta chain). Its antigen is unidentified. V shed 1 base and J shed 2 bases, with 12 bases lying between them. Germline V CDR1 and CDR2: SEHNR, FQNEAQ (reference sequence). The CDR3 length is 16 residues. Donors were Caucasian adults residing in Nashville, Tennessee, USA. The data were obtained in a study of shared clonotypes between healthy human individuals. Study background: Researchers assigned three CD4 naive, three CD4 memory, two CD8 naive and one CD8 memory plate to each donor.

Method: immunoSEQ multiplex PCR; TCRdb's copy keeps in-frame clones and lacks some. Here the sample spans 2 million to 3 million clones, approximately 90% being singletons. Study findings and constraints: As a rule, naive subsets had a larger estimated richness than memory subsets.

This TCR was recovered from a man between 18 and 35 years old in good health. The sample taken for sequencing was naive CD4+ T cells sorted from blood. Indicated subset: CD45RA+ positively selected. The chain is built from TRBV7-9 and TRBJ1-3; D ambiguous. The CDR3 reads CASSLGGSLAGNTIYF. The CDR3 DNA reads TGTGCCAGCAGCTTAGGCGGGTCCTTGGCTGGAAACACCATATATTTT.